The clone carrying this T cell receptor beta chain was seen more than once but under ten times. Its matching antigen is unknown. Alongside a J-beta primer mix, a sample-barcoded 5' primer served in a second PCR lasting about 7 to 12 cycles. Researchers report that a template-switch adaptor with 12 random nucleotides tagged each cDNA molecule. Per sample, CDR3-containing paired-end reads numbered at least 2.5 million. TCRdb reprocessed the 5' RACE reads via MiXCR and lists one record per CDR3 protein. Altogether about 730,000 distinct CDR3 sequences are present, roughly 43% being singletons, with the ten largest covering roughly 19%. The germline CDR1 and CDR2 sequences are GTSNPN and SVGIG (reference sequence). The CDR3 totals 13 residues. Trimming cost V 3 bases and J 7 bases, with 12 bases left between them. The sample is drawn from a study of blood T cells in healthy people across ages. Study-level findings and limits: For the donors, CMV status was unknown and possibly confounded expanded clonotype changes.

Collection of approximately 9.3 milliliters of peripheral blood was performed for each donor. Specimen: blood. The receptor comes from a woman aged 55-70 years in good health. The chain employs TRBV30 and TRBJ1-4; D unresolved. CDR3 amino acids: CAWRTAPGEKLFF. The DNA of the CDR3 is TGTGCCTGGAGGACGGCTCCGGGTGAAAAACTGTTTTTT.